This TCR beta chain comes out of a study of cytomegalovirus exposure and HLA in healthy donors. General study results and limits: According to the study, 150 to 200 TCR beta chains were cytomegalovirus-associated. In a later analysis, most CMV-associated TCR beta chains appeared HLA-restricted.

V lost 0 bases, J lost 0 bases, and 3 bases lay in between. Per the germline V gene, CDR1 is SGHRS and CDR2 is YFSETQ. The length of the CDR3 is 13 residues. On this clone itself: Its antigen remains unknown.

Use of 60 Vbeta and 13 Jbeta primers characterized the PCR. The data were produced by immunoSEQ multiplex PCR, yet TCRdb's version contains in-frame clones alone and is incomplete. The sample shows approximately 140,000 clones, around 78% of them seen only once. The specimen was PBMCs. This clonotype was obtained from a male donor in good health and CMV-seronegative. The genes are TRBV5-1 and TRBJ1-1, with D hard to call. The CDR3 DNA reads TGCGCCAGCAGCTTGGGTATGAACACTGAAGCTTTCTTT. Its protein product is CASSLGMNTEAFF.